This T cell receptor (beta chain) was captured in a study of T cell responses to AZD1222 COVID-19 vaccine. Using immunoSEQ multiplex PCR, the repertoire was profiled, and TCRdb retains in-frame clones only, with some absent. Found here are some 130,000 clones, 65% to 90% of them singletons; the top ten hold 20% to 25%. V lost 3 bases and J 4 bases, leaving 15 bases between the germline ends. CDR3 size: 15 residues. Germline CDR1 and CDR2: MNHEY and SVGAGI. The genes are TRBV6-5 and TRBJ1-2; possible D gene TRBD1, 6 bases. The sequencing used peripheral blood, collected on day 0 of AZD1222 vaccination. The sequence was collected from an adult in good health. This chain's CDR3 is CASSYDSDSVYGYTF. The CDR3 coding sequence is TGTGCCAGCAGTTATGATTCGGACAGCGTCTATGGCTACACCTTC.